This T cell receptor (beta chain) was profiled in a study of regulatory T cells in long-lasting Graves disease. Study findings and constraints: The persistent group shared around 2,600 public clonotypes, more than the approximately 970 shared by new patients.

Time point: newly diagnosed GD, antithyroid drugs for less than 3 months. RNA from PBMCs was the source of the TCR library. The CDR3 is 12 residues long. Germline V gene lookup returns CDR1 GTSNPN and CDR2 SVGIG (reference sequence). The V end was cut by 7 bases, the J end by 2 bases, with 12 bases between. This clonotype was detected only a few times. What it binds is unknown. This sequence may be a read error, since a much larger clone differs from it by one base. CDR3-region Arm-PCR and iRepertoire HTBI primers produced the TCR beta libraries. TCRdb itself ran the multiplex PCR reads through MiXCR, one entry per CDR3 protein. Found here are about 420,000 distinct CDR3 sequences, 16% of them singletons; the top ten hold about 23%. This sample was also put to use in a study of T cells in Graves' hyperthyroidism and ophthalmopathy. As that report states: In the first-round RT-PCR of the TCR CDR3, the HTBI primer set was used.

This specimen was peripheral blood mononuclear cells (PBMCs), taken at new diagnosis, from a patient treated with antithyroid drugs. The chain has TRBV30 and TRBJ2-7, with a possible D match to TRBD1 (5 bases). The TCR comes from a woman aged 18-29 years with Graves disease. This CDR3 reads CAYRQIAYEQYF. The CDR3 nucleotides are TGTGCCTACAGACAGATCGCCTACGAGCAGTACTTC.